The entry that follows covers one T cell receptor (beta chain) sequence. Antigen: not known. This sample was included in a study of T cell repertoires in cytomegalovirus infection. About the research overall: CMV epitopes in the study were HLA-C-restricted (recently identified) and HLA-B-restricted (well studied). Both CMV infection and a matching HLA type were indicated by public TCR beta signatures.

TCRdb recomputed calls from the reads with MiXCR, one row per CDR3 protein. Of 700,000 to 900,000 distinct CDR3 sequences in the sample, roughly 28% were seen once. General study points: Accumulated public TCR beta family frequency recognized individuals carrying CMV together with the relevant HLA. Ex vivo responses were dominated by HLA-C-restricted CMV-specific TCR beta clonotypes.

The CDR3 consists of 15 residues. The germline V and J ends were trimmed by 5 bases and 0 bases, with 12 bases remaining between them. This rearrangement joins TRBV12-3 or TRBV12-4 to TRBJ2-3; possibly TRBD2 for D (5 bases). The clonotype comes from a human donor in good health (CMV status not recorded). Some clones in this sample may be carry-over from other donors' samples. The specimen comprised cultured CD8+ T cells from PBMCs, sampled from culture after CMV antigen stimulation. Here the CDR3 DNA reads TGTGCCAGCAGTCCGGGATGGAGCAGCACAGATACGCAGTATTTT. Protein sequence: CASSPGWSSTDTQYF.